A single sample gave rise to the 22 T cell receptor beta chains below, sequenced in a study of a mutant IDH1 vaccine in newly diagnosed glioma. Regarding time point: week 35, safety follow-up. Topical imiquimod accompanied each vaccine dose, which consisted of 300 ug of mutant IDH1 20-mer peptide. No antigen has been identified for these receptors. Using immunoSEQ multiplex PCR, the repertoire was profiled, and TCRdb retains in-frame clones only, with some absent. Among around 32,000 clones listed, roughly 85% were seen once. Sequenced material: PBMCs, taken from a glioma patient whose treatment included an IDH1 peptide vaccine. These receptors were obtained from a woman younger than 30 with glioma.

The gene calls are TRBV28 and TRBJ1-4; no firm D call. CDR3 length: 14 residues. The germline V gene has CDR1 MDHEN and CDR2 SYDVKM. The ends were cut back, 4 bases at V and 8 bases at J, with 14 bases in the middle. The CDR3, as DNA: TGTGCCAGCAGTTGGACGGTGGGAAGGGAAAAACTGTTTTTT. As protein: CASSWTVGREKLFF. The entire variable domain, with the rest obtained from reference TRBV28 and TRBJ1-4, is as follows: DVKVTQSSRYLVKRTGEKVFLECVQDMDHENMFWYRQDPGLGLRLIYFSYDVKMKEKGDIPEGYSVSREKKERFSLILESASTNQTSMYLCASSWTVGREKLFFGSGTQLSVL.

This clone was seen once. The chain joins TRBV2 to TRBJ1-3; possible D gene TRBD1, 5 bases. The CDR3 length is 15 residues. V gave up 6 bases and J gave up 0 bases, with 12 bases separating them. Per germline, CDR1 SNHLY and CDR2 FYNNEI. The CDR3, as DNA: TGTGCCAGCAGAGGAGACAGATTCTCTGGAAACACCATATATTTT. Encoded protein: CASRGDRFSGNTIYF.

The CDR3 sequence: CASSLTSGTGETQYF. The CDR3 DNA is TGTGCCAGCAGCTTGACTAGCGGGACAGGGGAGACCCAGTACTTC. The V gene is TRBV7-3, the J gene TRBJ2-5; 11 nucleotides line up with TRBD2. V lost 3 bases, J lost 5 bases, and 5 bases stayed unmatched. Germline V gives CDR1 SGHTA, CDR2 FQGTGA. The CDR3 is 15 residues long.

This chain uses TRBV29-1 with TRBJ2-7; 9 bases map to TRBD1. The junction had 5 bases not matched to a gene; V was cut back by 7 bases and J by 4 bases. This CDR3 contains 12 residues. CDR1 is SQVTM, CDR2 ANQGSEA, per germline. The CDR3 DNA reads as TGCAGCGGTGGGACAGGGCGATACGAGCAGTACTTC. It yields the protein CSGGTGRYEQYF.

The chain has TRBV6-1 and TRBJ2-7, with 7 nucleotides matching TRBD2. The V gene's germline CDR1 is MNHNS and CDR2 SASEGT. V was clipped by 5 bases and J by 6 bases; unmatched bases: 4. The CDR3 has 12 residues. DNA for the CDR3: TGTGCCAGCAGTCCTGGACTAGGCGAGCAGTACTTC. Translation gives CASSPGLGEQYF.

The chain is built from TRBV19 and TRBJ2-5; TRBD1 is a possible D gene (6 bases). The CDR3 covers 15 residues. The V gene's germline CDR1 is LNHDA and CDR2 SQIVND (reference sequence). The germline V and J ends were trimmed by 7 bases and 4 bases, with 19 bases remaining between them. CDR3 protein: CASTSGRGVRETQYF. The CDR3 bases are TGTGCCAGTACGTCCGGCAGGGGTGTGAGAGAGACCCAGTACTTC.

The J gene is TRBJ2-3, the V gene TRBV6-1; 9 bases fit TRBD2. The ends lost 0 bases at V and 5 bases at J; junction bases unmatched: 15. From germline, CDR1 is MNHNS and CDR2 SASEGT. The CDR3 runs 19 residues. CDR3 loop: CASSEAGERRGGQVDTQYF. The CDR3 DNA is TGTGCCAGCAGTGAAGCCGGTGAGAGGCGGGGGGGCCAGGTAGATACGCAGTATTTT.

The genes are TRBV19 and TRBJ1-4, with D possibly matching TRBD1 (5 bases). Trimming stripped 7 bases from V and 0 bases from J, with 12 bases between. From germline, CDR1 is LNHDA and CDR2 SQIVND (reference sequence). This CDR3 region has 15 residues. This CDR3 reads CASKQGTATNEKLFF. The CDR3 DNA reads TGTGCCAGTAAGCAGGGAACCGCAACTAATGAAAAACTGTTTTTT.

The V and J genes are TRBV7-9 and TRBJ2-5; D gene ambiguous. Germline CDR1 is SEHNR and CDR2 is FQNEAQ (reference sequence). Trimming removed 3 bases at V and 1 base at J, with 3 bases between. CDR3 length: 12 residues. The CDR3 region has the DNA TGTGCCAGCAGCTTTCTCCAAGAGACCCAGTACTTC. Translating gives CASSFLQETQYF.

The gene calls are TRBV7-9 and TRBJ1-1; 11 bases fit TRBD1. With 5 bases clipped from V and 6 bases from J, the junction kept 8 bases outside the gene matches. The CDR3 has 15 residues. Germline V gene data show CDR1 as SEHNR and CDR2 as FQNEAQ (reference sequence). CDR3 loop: CASSPGTGGFAEAFF. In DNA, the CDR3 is TGTGCCAGCAGCCCGGGGACAGGGGGATTCGCTGAAGCTTTCTTT.

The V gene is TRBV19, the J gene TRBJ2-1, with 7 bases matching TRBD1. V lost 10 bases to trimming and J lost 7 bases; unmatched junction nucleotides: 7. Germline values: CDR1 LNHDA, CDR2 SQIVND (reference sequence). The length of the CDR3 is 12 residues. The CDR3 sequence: CATQTGRNEQFF. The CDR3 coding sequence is TGTGCCACCCAGACAGGGAGAAATGAGCAGTTCTTC.

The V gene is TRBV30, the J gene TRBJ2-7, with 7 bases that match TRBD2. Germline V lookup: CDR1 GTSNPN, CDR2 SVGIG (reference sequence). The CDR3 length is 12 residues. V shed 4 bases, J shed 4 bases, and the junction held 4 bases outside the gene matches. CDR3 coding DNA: TGTGCCTGGACGGTCGGGGGGTACGAGCAGTACTTC. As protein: CAWTVGGYEQYF.

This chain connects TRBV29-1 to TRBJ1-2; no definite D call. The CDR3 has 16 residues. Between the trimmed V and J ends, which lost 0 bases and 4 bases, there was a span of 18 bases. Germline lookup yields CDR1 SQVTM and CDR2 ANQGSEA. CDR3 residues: CSVEDKVGGGIYGYTF. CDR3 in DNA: TGCAGCGTTGAAGATAAAGTGGGCGGCGGAATCTATGGCTACACCTTC.

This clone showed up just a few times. The CDR3: CASSGVGGRQAFF. Written as DNA, the CDR3 is TGTGCCAGCAGTGGGGTGGGGGGCAGGCAAGCTTTCTTT. The chain links TRBV25-1 to TRBJ1-1, with a possible D match to TRBD1 (6 bases). Per the germline V gene, CDR1 is MGHDK and CDR2 is SYGVNS. The CDR3 runs 13 residues. The V gene lost 4 bases and the J gene lost 9 bases, with 15 bases spanning the gap.

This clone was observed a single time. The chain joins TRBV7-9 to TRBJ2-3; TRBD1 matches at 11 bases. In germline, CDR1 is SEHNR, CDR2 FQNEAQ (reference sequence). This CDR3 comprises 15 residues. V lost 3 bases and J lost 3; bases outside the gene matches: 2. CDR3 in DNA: TGTGCCAGCAGCTTGGGACAGGGGGTTACAGATACGCAGTATTTT. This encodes CASSLGQGVTDTQYF. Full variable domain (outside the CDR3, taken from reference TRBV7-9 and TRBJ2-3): DTGVSQNPRHKITKRGQNVTFRCDPISEHNRLYWYRQTLGQGPEFLTYFQNEAQLEKSRLLSDRFSAERPKGSFSTLEIQRTEQGDSAMYLCASSLGQGVTDTQYFGPGTRLTVL.

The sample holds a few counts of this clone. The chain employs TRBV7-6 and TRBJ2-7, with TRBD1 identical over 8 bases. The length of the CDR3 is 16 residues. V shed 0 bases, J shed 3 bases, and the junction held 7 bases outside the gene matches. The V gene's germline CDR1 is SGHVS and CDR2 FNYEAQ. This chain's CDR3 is CASSLAPTGQDYEQYF. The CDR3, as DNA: TGTGCCAGCAGCTTAGCCCCAACGGGACAGGACTACGAGCAGTACTTC.

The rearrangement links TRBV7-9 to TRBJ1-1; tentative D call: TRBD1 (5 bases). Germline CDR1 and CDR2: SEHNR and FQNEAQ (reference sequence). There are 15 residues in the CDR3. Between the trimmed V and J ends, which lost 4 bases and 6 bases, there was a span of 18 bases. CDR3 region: CASSSRLGDRPEAFF. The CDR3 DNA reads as TGTGCCAGCAGCTCCCGTTTGGGGGATCGCCCTGAAGCTTTCTTT. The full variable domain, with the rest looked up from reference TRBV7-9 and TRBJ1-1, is DTGVSQNPRHKITKRGQNVTFRCDPISEHNRLYWYRQTLGQGPEFLTYFQNEAQLEKSRLLSDRFSAERPKGSFSTLEIQRTEQGDSAMYLCASSSRLGDRPEAFFGQGTRLTVV.

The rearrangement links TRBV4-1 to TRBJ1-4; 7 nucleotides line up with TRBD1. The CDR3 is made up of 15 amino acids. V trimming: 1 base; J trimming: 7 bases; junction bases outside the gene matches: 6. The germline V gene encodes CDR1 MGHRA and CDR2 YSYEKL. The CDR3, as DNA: TGCGCCAGCAGCCAAGCTTCAGGGGGGCGTGAAAAACTGTTTTTT. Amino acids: CASSQASGGREKLFF.

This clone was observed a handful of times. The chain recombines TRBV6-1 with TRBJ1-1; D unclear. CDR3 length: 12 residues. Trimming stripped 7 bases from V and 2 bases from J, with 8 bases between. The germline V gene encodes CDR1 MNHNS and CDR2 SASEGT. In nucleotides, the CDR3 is TGTGCCAGCATCCCGGGAAACACTGAAGCTTTCTTT. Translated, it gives CASIPGNTEAFF.

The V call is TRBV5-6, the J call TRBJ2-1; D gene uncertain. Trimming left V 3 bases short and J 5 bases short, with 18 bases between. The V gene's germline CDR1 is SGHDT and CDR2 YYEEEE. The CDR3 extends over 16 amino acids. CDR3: CASSSMSLNWDNEQFF. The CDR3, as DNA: TGTGCCAGCAGCTCGATGTCGTTAAATTGGGACAATGAGCAGTTCTTC.

The CDR3 DNA is TGTGCCAGCAGCACATACAATGAGCAGTTCTTC. Protein product: CASSTYNEQFF. The V call is TRBV7-2, the J call TRBJ2-1; D is unclear. Germline V lookup: CDR1 SGHTA, CDR2 FQGNSA. V was cut by 5 bases and J by 4 bases, with 3 bases left in between. The CDR3 is 11 residues long.

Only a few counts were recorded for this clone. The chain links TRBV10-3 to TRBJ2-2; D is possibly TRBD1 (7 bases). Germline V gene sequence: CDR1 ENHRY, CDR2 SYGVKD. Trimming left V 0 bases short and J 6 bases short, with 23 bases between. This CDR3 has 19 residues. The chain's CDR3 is CAISESTGLEGAYPGELFF. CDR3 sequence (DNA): TGTGCCATCAGTGAGTCGACCGGGTTGGAGGGGGCTTACCCCGGGGAGCTGTTTTTT.